The 28 T cell receptor beta chains below all came from one sample that was sequenced in a study of CD8 T cells in ankylosing spondylitis. Whole-study results and caveats: In ankylosing spondylitis blood, a motif of fewer than 10 highly homologous TCR beta variants appeared characteristic.

These receptors' antigens are unknown. Each CDR3 protein is one row after TCRdb ran MiXCR on the 5' RACE reads. The sample has about 460,000 distinct CDR3 sequences, about 5.7% seen once. Sequences were obtained from blood, either unsorted or a sorted T cell fraction (not recorded which). The receptor set was obtained from a male donor with ankylosing spondylitis.

In its sample, this clonotype was seen many times. The rearrangement uses TRBV5-1 and TRBJ2-1; 11 positions agree with TRBD2. CDR1 and CDR2 (germline): SGHRS, YFSETQ. The CDR3 is 15 residues long. V lost 0 bases, J lost 7 bases, and 3 bases stayed unmatched. The CDR3, as DNA: TGCGCCAGCAGCTTGGAAACTAGCGGGAGAAATGAGCAGTTCTTC. Translation gives CASSLETSGRNEQFF. Supplemented by reference TRBV5-1 and TRBJ2-1, the full variable domain reads KAGVTQTPRYLIKTRGQQVTLSCSPISGHRSVSWYQQTPGQGLQFLFEYFSETQRNKGNFPGRFSGRQFSNSRSEMNVSTLELGDSALYLCASSLETSGRNEQFFGPGTRLTVL.

In this sample, this clonotype turned up a few times. This rearrangement joins TRBV20-1 to TRBJ2-3; 7 bases map to TRBD2. CDR1 and CDR2 from the germline V gene are DFQATT and SNEGSKA (reference sequence). Unmatched junction bases numbered 9, after V lost 2 bases and J lost 4 bases. This CDR3 is 15 amino acids long. The CDR3 sequence: CSARPLREVSDTQYF. In DNA, the CDR3 is TGCAGTGCTAGACCGTTACGGGAGGTGTCAGATACGCAGTATTTT.

This clonotype was found many times. The genes are TRBV20-1 and TRBJ1-6; TRBD1 agrees at 7 bases. The CDR3 has 15 residues. Germline CDR1 and CDR2: DFQATT and SNEGSKA (reference sequence). V was pared by 4 bases and J by 6 bases, with 9 bases of the junction left unmatched. The CDR3: CSANKQGQLNSPLHF. The CDR3 nucleotides are TGCAGTGCTAACAAACAGGGGCAGCTTAATTCACCCCTCCACTTT.

This clonotype was observed many times. The chain carries TRBV28 and TRBJ2-2; D call uncertain. The CDR3 contains 13 residues. Deletions cut 8 bases from V and 0 bases from J, with 7 bases between. Germline values: CDR1 MDHEN, CDR2 SYDVKM. The DNA of the CDR3 is TGTGCCAGCGGCCTTCCGAACACCGGGGAGCTGTTTTTT. Amino acids: CASGLPNTGELFF.

The sample holds many counts of this clonotype. The CDR3 region has the DNA TGTGCCAGCAGCTTAATCGCCCGGGGTGAAGCTTTCTTT. This translates into CASSLIARGEAFF. The V and J genes are TRBV7-3 and TRBJ1-1; D not certain. The CDR3 is 13 residues long. The germline gives CDR1 SGHTA, CDR2 FQGTGA. The V gene lost 1 base and the J gene lost 7 bases, with 10 bases spanning the gap.

This clonotype was detected many times. The chain links TRBV20-1 to TRBJ2-3, with 10 bases fitting TRBD2. The CDR3 is 16 residues long. V lost 0 bases to trimming and J lost 2 bases; unmatched junction nucleotides: 5. Germline loops: CDR1 DFQATT, CDR2 SNEGSKA (reference sequence). The CDR3 loop reads CSARDPTSGATDTQYF. CDR3 nucleotide sequence: TGCAGTGCTAGAGATCCCACTAGCGGGGCCACAGATACGCAGTATTTT.

The chain is built from TRBV5-1 and TRBJ1-3; a weak D match, TRBD1 (6 bases). The CDR3 runs to 15 residues. CDR1 and CDR2 (germline): SGHRS, YFSETQ. V lost 3 bases to trimming and J lost 2 bases, with 12 bases between them. The CDR3 DNA follows: TGCGCCAGCAGCTACACAGGGCCTACTGGAAACACCATATATTTT. Translated, it gives CASSYTGPTGNTIYF.

Ten or more counts support this clonotype. The rearrangement links TRBV6-1 to TRBJ1-2; D possibly corresponds to TRBD1 (5 bases). Germline V gene data show CDR1 as MNHNS and CDR2 as SASEGT. Trimming left V 7 bases short and J 3 bases short, with 12 bases between. CDR3 length: 13 residues. CDR3 DNA: TGTGCCAGCAACCCCGGGGGAGACTATGGCTACACCTTC. Translation: CASNPGGDYGYTF.

This clonotype was seen repeatedly, ten times or more. V usage is TRBV20-1 and J usage is TRBJ2-2, with 8 bases lining up with TRBD1. V trimming: 4 bases; J trimming: 5 bases; junction bases outside the gene matches: 6. CDR1 DFQATT and CDR2 SNEGSKA come from the germline V gene (reference sequence). The length of the CDR3 is 14 residues. CDR3 protein: CSATRTGLTGELFF. The DNA of the CDR3 is TGCAGTGCTACCAGGACAGGGCTTACCGGGGAGCTGTTTTTT.

This clonotype was seen many times. The chain employs TRBV4-2 and TRBJ1-2, with D unclear. Per germline, CDR1 LGHNA and CDR2 YNFKEQ. V was shortened by 0 bases and J by 1 base, with 9 bases between the two germline ends. This CDR3 spans 15 amino acids. CDR3 region: CASSQDQNVNYGYTF. The CDR3 DNA reads TGTGCCAGCAGCCAAGACCAGAACGTTAACTATGGCTACACCTTC.

This clonotype was found many times. This rearrangement joins TRBV7-8 to TRBJ1-5; D unclear. From germline, CDR1 is SGHVS and CDR2 FQNEAQ. CDR3 length: 15 residues. V was pared by 5 bases and J by 6 bases, with 17 bases between. As DNA, the CDR3 is TGTGCCAGCAGCCCGGACGTTAGTCAAGGTCAGCCCCAGCATTTT. Translation: CASSPDVSQGQPQHF.

This clonotype was seen many times. The chain is built from TRBV6-1 and TRBJ2-5, with D possibly being TRBD2 (5 bases). The germline V gene encodes CDR1 MNHNS and CDR2 SASEGT. The CDR3 runs 13 residues. The ends were cut back, 7 bases at V and 5 bases at J, with 14 bases in the middle. The CDR3 region has the DNA TGTGCCAGCAAGAACCTAGCTAGTGAGACCCAGTACTTC. Its protein product is CASKNLASETQYF.

The table lists this clonotype with many counts. This chain joins TRBV5-1 and TRBJ1-4, with D unclear. V was shortened by 6 bases and J by 4 bases, with 10 bases between the two germline ends. The germline CDR1 and CDR2 sequences are SGHRS and YFSETQ. CDR3 size: 13 residues. The CDR3 nucleotides are TGCGCCAGCAACCCAGGATTTAATGAAAAACTGTTTTTT. This codes for CASNPGFNEKLFF.

This clonotype was seen at least ten times. The chain combines TRBV28 with TRBJ2-2, with TRBD1 matching over 8 bases. This CDR3 comprises 14 residues. The ends lost 6 bases at V and 3 bases at J; junction bases unmatched: 3. Germline assignment: CDR1 MDHEN and CDR2 SYDVKM. CDR3 in DNA: TGTGCCAGCAGGGCAGGGGGCTACACCGGGGAGCTGTTTTTT. Translation gives CASRAGGYTGELFF.

This clonotype was counted at least ten times. The chain couples TRBV5-6 to TRBJ1-2; D not resolved. This CDR3 is built from 13 residues. V was pared by 2 bases and J by 4 bases, with 9 bases between. Germline CDR1 SGHDT, CDR2 YYEEEE. The CDR3 is CASSLRVTYGYTF. In DNA, the CDR3 is TGTGCCAGCAGCTTACGGGTAACCTATGGCTACACCTTC.

This clonotype was picked up many times. The rearrangement joins TRBV20-1 to TRBJ2-7; 10 bases match TRBD2. The V and J ends lost 5 bases and 1 base, in that order; junction bases with no gene match: 5. The CDR3 totals 14 residues. The germline V gene has CDR1 DFQATT and CDR2 SNEGSKA (reference sequence). The CDR3 reads CSAWISGRSYEQYF. CDR3 DNA: TGCAGTGCTTGGATTAGCGGGAGGTCCTACGAGCAGTACTTC.

The chain couples TRBV29-1 to TRBJ2-1, with 10 nucleotides matching TRBD2. The germline gives CDR1 SQVTM, CDR2 ANQGSEA. J gave up 6 bases and V 0 bases, and 5 bases lay outside the gene matches. This CDR3 has 15 amino acids. This CDR3 reads CSVEDRLAGVNEQFF. CDR3 sequence (DNA): TGCAGCGTTGAAGATCGGCTAGCGGGAGTCAATGAGCAGTTCTTC.

This clonotype was counted ten times or more. The CDR3 spells CSARTAVNQPQHF. The DNA of the CDR3 is TGCAGTGCAAGGACGGCAGTAAATCAGCCCCAGCATTTT. This chain links TRBV20-1 with TRBJ1-5; D gene uncertain. The CDR3 extends over 13 amino acids. The germline V and J ends were trimmed by 6 bases and 4 bases, with 13 bases remaining between them. Germline CDR1 DFQATT, CDR2 SNEGSKA (reference sequence).

This clonotype was recorded many times. This chain joins TRBV18 and TRBJ1-2, with D unclear. There are 14 residues in the CDR3. Looked up from germline, CDR1 is KGHSH and CDR2 is LQKENI. V dropped 3 bases and J dropped 2 bases, with 10 bases sitting between them. CDR3 coding DNA: TGTGCCAGCTCACCGAGTGAGCAGAACTATGGCTACACCTTC. It yields the protein CASSPSEQNYGYTF.

This clonotype has at least ten counts. The gene calls are TRBV4-3 and TRBJ2-2; TRBD2 aligns across 12 bases. V lost 4 bases, J lost 3 bases, and 9 bases stayed unmatched. The germline V gene has CDR1 LGHNA and CDR2 YSLEER. The CDR3 is 18 residues long. CDR3 amino acids: CASSPGWASGRDTGELFF. CDR3 in DNA: TGCGCCAGCAGCCCCGGGTGGGCTAGCGGGAGGGACACCGGGGAGCTGTTTTTT.

At least ten counts were recorded for this clonotype. CDR3 sequence reads: CASSFGSHTQYF. The CDR3 nucleotides read TGTGCCAGCAGTTTCGGGTCCCATACGCAGTATTTT. The chain recombines TRBV27 with TRBJ2-3; D is unresolved. The CDR3 has 12 residues. Trimming left V 3 bases short and J 7 bases short, with 8 bases between. Germline values: CDR1 MNHEY, CDR2 SMNVEV (reference sequence).

Only a few counts were recorded for this clonotype. V is TRBV7-2 and J is TRBJ2-1; 8 bases map to TRBD1. The V and J ends lost 6 bases and 9 bases, in that order; junction bases with no gene match: 7. This CDR3 has 13 amino acids. CDR1 and CDR2 from the germline V gene are SGHTA and FQGNSA. The CDR3 sequence is CASRFQGAGEQFF. CDR3 bases: TGTGCCAGCAGGTTTCAGGGGGCCGGTGAGCAGTTCTTC.

This clonotype has ten or more counts. The chain recombines TRBV29-1 with TRBJ1-2; 8 bases are shared with TRBD1. The CDR3 runs to 16 residues. The trim removed 1 base at V and 6 bases at J, leaving 13 bases unmatched. In germline, CDR1 is SQVTM, CDR2 ANQGSEA. The CDR3 nucleotides are TGCAGCGTTGAAGGAATCCCCAGGGGGCGGGCTGATGGCTACACCTTC. Translation gives CSVEGIPRGRADGYTF.

At least ten counts were recorded for this clonotype. The V gene is TRBV5-1, the J gene TRBJ1-1; D call uncertain. The CDR3 loop spans 12 amino acids. CDR1 is SGHRS, CDR2 YFSETQ, per germline. Deletions cut 1 base from V and 1 base from J, with 2 bases between. The CDR3 DNA is TGCGCCAGCAGCTTGTCGAACACTGAAGCTTTCTTT. Amino acids: CASSLSNTEAFF.

This clonotype was picked up many times. The CDR3 loop reads CATSIGAGLDGYTF. The CDR3 DNA follows: TGTGCCACCAGCATCGGGGCAGGCCTGGATGGCTACACCTTC. The chain links TRBV15 to TRBJ1-2; tentatively, D is TRBD1 (5 bases). The germline CDR1 and CDR2 sequences are LNHNV and YYDKDF (reference sequence). V lost 4 bases, J lost 6 bases, and 15 bases lay in between. This CDR3 is built from 14 residues.

This clonotype was found many times. The chain is built from TRBV20-1 and TRBJ2-3; a weak D match, TRBD1 (6 bases). The CDR3 sequence is 12 residues long. The germline V gene has CDR1 DFQATT and CDR2 SNEGSKA (reference sequence). V lost 6 bases, J lost 4 bases, and 11 bases lay in between. The CDR3 protein is CSAITGSDTQYF. CDR3 coding DNA: TGCAGTGCCATTACAGGGTCAGATACGCAGTATTTT.

This clonotype was seen more than once but under ten times. The chain employs TRBV3-1 and TRBJ2-7, with TRBD1 matching 9 bases. From germline, CDR1 is LGHDT and CDR2 YNNKEL (reference sequence). The CDR3 consists of 15 residues. V was clipped by 6 bases and J by 2 bases; unmatched bases: 8. CDR3 protein: CASRFSGTGTYEQYF. DNA of the CDR3: TGTGCCAGCAGGTTTTCCGGGACAGGGACCTACGAGCAGTACTTC.

A note on this clonotype: A much more abundant neighbour one base away suggests this may be a read error. The gene calls are TRBV20-1 and TRBJ2-7; D perhaps matches TRBD2 (6 bases). CDR3 length equals 15 residues. Germline V lookup: CDR1 DFQATT, CDR2 SNEGSKA (reference sequence). CDR3 sequence (DNA): TGCAGTGCTAGAGTGGAGGGCGGGTCCCGCTACGAGGAGTACTTC. It codes for CSARVEGGSRYEEYF.